This TCR beta chain was documented in a study of identical twins. Study-wide results and caveats: Among out-of-frame alpha sequences shared by twins, low generation probability occurred in excess.

This clonotype was seen more than once but under ten times. Its antigen is as yet unknown. Template switching added a universal primer site; cDNA carried unique molecular identifiers. From the 5' RACE reads, TCRdb called clonotypes with MiXCR, one entry per CDR3 protein. The table has about 530,000 distinct CDR3 sequences, around 20% seen once. This same sample was also part of a study on yellow fever vaccine responses in identical twins.

This TCR derives from a woman younger than 30 in good health. The specimen was CD4+ T cells sorted from blood.

CDR3 nucleotides: TGCAGTGCTAGATGGGGATCCTACGAGCAGTACTTC. It translates to CSARWGSYEQYF. This sequence joins TRBV20-1 and TRBJ2-7; D not certain. The germline V and J ends were trimmed by 2 bases and 1 base, with 6 bases remaining between them. Per germline, CDR1 DFQATT and CDR2 SNEGSKA (reference sequence). This CDR3 comprises 12 residues.